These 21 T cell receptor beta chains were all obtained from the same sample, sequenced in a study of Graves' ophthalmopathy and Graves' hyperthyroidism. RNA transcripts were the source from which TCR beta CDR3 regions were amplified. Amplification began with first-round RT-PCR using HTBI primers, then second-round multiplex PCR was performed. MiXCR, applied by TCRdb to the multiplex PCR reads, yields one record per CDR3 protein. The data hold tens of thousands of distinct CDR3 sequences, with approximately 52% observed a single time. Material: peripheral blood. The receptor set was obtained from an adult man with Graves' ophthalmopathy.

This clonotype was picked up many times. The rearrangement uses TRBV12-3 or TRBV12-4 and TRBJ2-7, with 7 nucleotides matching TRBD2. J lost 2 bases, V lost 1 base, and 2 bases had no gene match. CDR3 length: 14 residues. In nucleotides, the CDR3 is TGTGCCAGCAGTTTAGGCCGGGGGGCCTACGAGCAGTACTTC. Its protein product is CASSLGRGAYEQYF.

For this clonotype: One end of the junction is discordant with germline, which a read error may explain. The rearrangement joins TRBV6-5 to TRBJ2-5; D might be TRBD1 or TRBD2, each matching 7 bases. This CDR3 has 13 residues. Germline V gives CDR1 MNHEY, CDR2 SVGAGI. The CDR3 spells CAAVSSGGEIQYF. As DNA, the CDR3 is TGTGCCGCAGTCTCTTCAGGGGGGGAGATCCAGTACTTC.

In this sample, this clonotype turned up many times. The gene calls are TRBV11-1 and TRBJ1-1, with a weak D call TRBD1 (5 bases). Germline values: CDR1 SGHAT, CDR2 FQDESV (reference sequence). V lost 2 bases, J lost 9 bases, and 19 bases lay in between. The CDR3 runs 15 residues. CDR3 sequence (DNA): TGTGCCAGCAGCTTAACCTCGATAGGCGGGGGAAAAGCTTTCTTT. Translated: CASSLTSIGGGKAFF.

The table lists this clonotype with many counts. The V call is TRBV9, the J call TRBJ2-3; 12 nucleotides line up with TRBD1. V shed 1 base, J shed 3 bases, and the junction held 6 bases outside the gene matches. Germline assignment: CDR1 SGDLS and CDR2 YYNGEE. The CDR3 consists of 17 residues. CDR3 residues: CASSVSGTGGYTDTQYF. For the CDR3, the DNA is TGTGCCAGCAGCGTATCCGGGACAGGGGGCTATACAGATACGCAGTATTTT.

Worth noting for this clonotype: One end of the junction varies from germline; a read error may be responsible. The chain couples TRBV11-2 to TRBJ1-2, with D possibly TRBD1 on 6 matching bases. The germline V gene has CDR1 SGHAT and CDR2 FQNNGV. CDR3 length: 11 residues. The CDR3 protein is CASSSTSGGLF. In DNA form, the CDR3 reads TGTGCCAGCAGTTCTACGTCTGGGGGGCTCTTC.

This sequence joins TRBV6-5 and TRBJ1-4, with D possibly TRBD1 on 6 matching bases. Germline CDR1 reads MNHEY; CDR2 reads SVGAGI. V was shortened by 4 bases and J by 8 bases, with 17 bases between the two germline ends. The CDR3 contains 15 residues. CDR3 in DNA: TGTGCCAGCAGTTTCACTACAGGGACCCTCGAAAAACTGTTTTTT. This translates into CASSFTTGTLEKLFF.

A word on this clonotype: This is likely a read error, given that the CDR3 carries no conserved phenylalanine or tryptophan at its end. Written as DNA, the CDR3 is TGTGCCACCGGGAACTATGGCTACACCCTC. Residues: CATGNYGYTL. The J gene is TRBJ1-2, the V gene TRBV11-1; D ambiguous. Germline-derived CDR1 and CDR2 are SGHAT and FQDESV (reference sequence). The CDR3 is 10 residues long. V gave up 10 bases and J gave up 2 bases, with 5 bases separating them.

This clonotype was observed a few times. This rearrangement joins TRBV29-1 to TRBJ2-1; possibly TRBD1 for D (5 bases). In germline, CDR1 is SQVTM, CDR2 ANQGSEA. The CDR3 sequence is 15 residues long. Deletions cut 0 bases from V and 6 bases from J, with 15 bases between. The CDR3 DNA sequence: TGCAGCGTTGAAGAGGCAGGGCGCTATTCCAATGAGCAGTTCTTC. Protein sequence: CSVEEAGRYSNEQFF.

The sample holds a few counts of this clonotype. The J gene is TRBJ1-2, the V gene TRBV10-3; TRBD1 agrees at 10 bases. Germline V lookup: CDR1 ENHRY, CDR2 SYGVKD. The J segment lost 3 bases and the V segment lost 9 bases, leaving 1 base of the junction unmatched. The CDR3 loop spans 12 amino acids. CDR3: CAMTGGDYGYTF. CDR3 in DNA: TGTGCCATGACAGGGGGCGACTATGGCTACACCTTC.

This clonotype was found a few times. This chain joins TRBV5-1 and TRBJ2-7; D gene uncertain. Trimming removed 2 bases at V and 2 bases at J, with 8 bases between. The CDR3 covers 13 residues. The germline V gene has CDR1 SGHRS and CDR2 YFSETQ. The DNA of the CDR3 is TGCGCCAGCAGCTTCCCTGGGACCTACGAGCAGTACTTC. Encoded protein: CASSFPGTYEQYF.

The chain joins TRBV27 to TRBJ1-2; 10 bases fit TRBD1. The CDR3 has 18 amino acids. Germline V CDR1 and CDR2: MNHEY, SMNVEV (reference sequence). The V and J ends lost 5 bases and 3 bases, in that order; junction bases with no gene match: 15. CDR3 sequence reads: CASSPEGTGASGDYGYTF. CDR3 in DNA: TGTGCCAGCAGTCCTGAGGGGACAGGGGCGTCGGGAGACTATGGCTACACCTTC.

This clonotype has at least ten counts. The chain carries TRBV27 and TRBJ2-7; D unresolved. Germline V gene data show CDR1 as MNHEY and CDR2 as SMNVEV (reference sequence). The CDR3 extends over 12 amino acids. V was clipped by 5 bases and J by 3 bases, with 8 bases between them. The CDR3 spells CASSPQGYEQYF. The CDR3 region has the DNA TGTGCCAGCAGTCCCCAAGGCTACGAGCAGTACTTC.

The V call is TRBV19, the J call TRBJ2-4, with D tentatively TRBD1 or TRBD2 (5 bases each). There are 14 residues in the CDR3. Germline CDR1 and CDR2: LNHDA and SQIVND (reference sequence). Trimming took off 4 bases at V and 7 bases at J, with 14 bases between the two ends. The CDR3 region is CASSTGRHPNIQYF. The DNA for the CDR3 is TGTGCCAGTAGTACGGGACGGCACCCGAACATTCAGTACTTC.

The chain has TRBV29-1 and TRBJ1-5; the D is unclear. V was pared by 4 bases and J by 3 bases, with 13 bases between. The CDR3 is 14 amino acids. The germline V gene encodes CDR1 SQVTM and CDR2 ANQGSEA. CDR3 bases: TGCAGCGTTGCTCTAACCTTTGACAATCAGCCCCAGCATTTT. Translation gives CSVALTFDNQPQHF.

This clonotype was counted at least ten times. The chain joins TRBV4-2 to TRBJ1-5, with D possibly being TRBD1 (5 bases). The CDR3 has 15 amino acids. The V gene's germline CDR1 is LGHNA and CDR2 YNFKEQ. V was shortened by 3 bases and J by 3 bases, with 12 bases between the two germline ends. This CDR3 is CASSHNLGANQPQHF. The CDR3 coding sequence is TGTGCCAGCAGCCATAACCTTGGGGCCAATCAGCCCCAGCATTTT.

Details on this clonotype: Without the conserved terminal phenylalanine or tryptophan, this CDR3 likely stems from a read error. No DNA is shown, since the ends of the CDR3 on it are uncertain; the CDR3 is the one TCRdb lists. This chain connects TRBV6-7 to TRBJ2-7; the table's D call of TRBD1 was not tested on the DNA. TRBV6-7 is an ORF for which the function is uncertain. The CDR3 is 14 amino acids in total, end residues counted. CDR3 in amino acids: CASSYAGARPTSST.

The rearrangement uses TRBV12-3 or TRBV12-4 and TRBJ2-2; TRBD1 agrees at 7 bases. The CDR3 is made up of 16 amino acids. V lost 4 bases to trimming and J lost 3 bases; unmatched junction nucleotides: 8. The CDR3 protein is CASSSFRQGYTGELFF. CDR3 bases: TGTGCCAGCAGTTCCTTCAGACAGGGATACACCGGGGAGCTGTTTTTT.

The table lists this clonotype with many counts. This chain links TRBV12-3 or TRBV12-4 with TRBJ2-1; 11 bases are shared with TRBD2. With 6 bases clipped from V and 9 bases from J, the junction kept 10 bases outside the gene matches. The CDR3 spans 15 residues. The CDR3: CASSFELAGVFEQFF. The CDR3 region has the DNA TGTGCCAGCAGCTTTGAACTAGCGGGAGTTTTTGAGCAGTTCTTC.

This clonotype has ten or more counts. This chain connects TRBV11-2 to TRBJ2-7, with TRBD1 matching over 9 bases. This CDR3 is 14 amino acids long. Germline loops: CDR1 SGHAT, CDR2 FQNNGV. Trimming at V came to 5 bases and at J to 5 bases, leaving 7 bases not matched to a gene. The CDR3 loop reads CASSKRQGVDEQYF. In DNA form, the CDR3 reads TGTGCCAGCAGCAAGAGACAGGGGGTCGACGAGCAGTACTTC.

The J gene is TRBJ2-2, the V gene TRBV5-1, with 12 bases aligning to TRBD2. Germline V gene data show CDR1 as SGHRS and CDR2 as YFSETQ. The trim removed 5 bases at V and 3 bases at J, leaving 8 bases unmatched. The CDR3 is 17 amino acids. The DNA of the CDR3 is TGCGCCAGCAGTTTCGGACTAGCGGGATCGGACACCGGGGAGCTGTTTTTT. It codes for CASSFGLAGSDTGELFF.

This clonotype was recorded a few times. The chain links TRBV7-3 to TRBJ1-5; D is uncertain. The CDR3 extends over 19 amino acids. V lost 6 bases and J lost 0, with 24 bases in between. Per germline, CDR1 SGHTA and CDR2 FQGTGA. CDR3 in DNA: TGTGCCAGCAGTTGGTCGGGCCCTCGGAGGCGGAATAGCAATCAGCCCCAGCATTTT. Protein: CASSWSGPRRRNSNQPQHF.